The 13 T cell receptor beta chains given below trace back to one sample, sequenced in a study of T cell responses to AZD1222 COVID-19 vaccine. The assay was immunoSEQ multiplex PCR, and TCRdb's table has in-frame clones only and misses some. The profile shows under 85,000 clones, roughly 88% of them singletons. The material was peripheral blood, obtained on day 0 of MenACWY control vaccination. Receptors originate from an adult in good health.

This chain connects TRBV7-6 to TRBJ1-2; the D is unclear. V was shortened by 5 bases and J by 1 base, with 17 bases between the two germline ends. The CDR3 runs to 16 residues. CDR1 SGHVS and CDR2 FNYEAQ come from the germline V gene. The CDR3 nucleotides are TGTGCCAGCAGCATTCGACCGGATGGTGATAACTATGGCTACACCTTC. The encoded protein is CASSIRPDGDNYGYTF.

This chain joins TRBV28 and TRBJ2-1; TRBD1 or TRBD2 may be the D gene (7 bases each). Trimming took 4 bases from V and 1 from J, leaving 14 bases between them. Per the germline V gene, CDR1 is MDHEN and CDR2 is SYDVKM. This CDR3 has 16 amino acids. DNA for the CDR3: TGTGCCAGCAGTTCAGCAGCGGGACAGTCCTACAATGAGCAGTTCTTC. Translated: CASSSAAGQSYNEQFF.

Only one count was recorded for this clone. The chain employs TRBV7-2 and TRBJ1-5; a possible D gene is TRBD1 (5 bases). Trimming pared 6 bases from V and 4 bases from J, leaving 16 bases between. Looked up from germline, CDR1 is SGHTA and CDR2 is FQGNSA. The length of the CDR3 is 15 residues. The CDR3 reads CASSPGIGQNQPQHF. CDR3 sequence (DNA): TGTGCCAGCAGTCCAGGGATCGGGCAAAATCAGCCCCAGCATTTT.

V is TRBV7-8 and J is TRBJ2-7; 8 bases match TRBD1. Germline V CDR1 and CDR2: SGHVS, FQNEAQ. V lost 4 bases, J lost 3 bases, and 5 bases stayed unmatched. The length of the CDR3 is 14 residues. The CDR3 DNA is TGTGCCAGCAGCTCCGCGACAGGGGACTACGAGCAGTACTTC. It translates to CASSSATGDYEQYF. The full variable domain, in which reference TRBV7-8 and TRBJ2-7 provide the parts outside the CDR3, is GAGVSQSPRYKVAKRGQDVALRCDPISGHVSLFWYQQALGQGPEFLTYFQNEAQLDKSGLPSDRFFAERPEGSVSTLKIQRTQQEDSAVYLCASSSATGDYEQYFGPGTRLTVT.

The V gene is TRBV15, the J gene TRBJ1-2; D perhaps matches TRBD1 (5 bases). The germline V gene encodes CDR1 LNHNV and CDR2 YYDKDF (reference sequence). The V end lost 0 bases, the J end lost 8 bases, and 13 bases lay between the germline ends. This CDR3 is built from 14 residues. The CDR3 DNA follows: TGTGCCACCAGCAGAGATAGGCAGGGCGGGGGCTACACCTTC. It specifies CATSRDRQGGGYTF.

The gene calls are TRBV6-7 and TRBJ1-2; D unclear. TRBV6-7 is noted as an ORF with a role that remains uncertain. V lost 0 bases and J 4 bases, leaving 9 bases between the germline ends. The CDR3 length is 14 residues. Here the CDR3 DNA reads TGTGCCAGCAGTTACTCTGGCAGCATCTATGGCTACACCTTC. This gives the protein CASSYSGSIYGYTF.

The chain has TRBV6-5 and TRBJ1-1; D is perhaps TRBD1 (5 bases). Looked up from germline, CDR1 is MNHEY and CDR2 is SVGAGI. This CDR3 has 14 residues. V lost 2 bases to trimming and J lost 8 bases, with 15 bases between them. The CDR3 DNA follows: TGTGCCAGCAGTTACAGAGGGGCTGCCGGGGAAGCTTTCTTT. Residues: CASSYRGAAGEAFF.

The V gene is TRBV18, the J gene TRBJ2-3; weak D call: TRBD1 (7 bases). The CDR3 length is 15 residues. Germline V gene sequence: CDR1 KGHSH, CDR2 LQKENI. Trimming removed 3 bases from V and 1 base from J, with 11 bases in between. The CDR3 protein is CASSPGGTGTDTQYF. CDR3 nucleotide sequence: TGTGCCAGCTCACCTGGCGGGACAGGCACAGATACGCAGTATTTT.

This chain uses TRBV6-5 with TRBJ1-2; 7 bases are a match to TRBD1. Germline V lookup: CDR1 MNHEY, CDR2 SVGAGI. Trimming removed 5 bases from V and 6 bases from J; junction bases left unmatched: 9. The CDR3 runs 14 residues. For the CDR3, the DNA is TGTGCCAGCAGTCCAGGGGGGGACAGCAATGGCTACACCTTC. The encoded protein is CASSPGGDSNGYTF.

The V and J genes are TRBV24-1 and TRBJ1-1; the match to TRBD1 covers 9 bases. Trimming took 4 bases from V and 2 from J; bases not matched to a gene: 4. The CDR3 is 15 amino acids. Germline assignment: CDR1 KGHDR and CDR2 SFDVKD. In nucleotides, the CDR3 is TGTGCCACCAGTGACCCGGGACAGGGAAACACTGAAGCTTTCTTT. It translates to CATSDPGQGNTEAFF.

The J gene is TRBJ1-5, the V gene TRBV3-1 (or the pseudogene TRBV3-2); no definite D call. With 0 bases removed from V and 3 bases from J, the gap between germline ends came to 12 bases. The V gene's germline CDR1 is LGHDT and CDR2 YNNKEL (reference sequence). The CDR3 loop spans 16 amino acids. The CDR3 DNA follows: TGTGCCAGCAGCCAAGATGTTAGGCGGACCAATCAGCCCCAGCATTTT. Protein: CASSQDVRRTNQPQHF.

This chain connects TRBV6-2 or TRBV6-3 to TRBJ1-6; D not certain. Germline CDR1 is MNHEY and CDR2 is SVGEGT. The CDR3 sequence is 19 residues long. Trimming shortened V by 4 bases and J by 7 bases, and 26 bases separated the two germline ends. CDR3 residues: CASSSDGLGVRLRNSPLHF. CDR3 coding DNA: TGTGCCAGCAGTTCCGACGGATTGGGTGTCCGTCTAAGGAATTCACCCCTCCACTTT.

This chain uses TRBV27 with TRBJ2-3; weak D call: TRBD2 (6 bases). V was clipped by 5 bases and J by 5 bases, with 29 bases between them. The CDR3 totals 19 residues. Germline loops: CDR1 MNHEY, CDR2 SMNVEV (reference sequence). The CDR3 loop reads CASSRRGPLLVGGGDTQYF. For the CDR3, the DNA is TGTGCCAGCAGTCGACGCGGACCCTTACTAGTGGGGGGAGGAGATACGCAGTATTTT.